The rows below give T cell receptor beta chains drawn from one sample of a study of molecular identifiers for immune sequencing clone quantification. In TCRdb, the PCR reads were re-called with MiXCR into one record per CDR3 protein. There are around 460,000 distinct CDR3 sequences in the sample; around 21% occur only once, and about 0.8% lies in the top ten. The sample taken for sequencing was naive CD8+ T cells from blood, with Jurkat cell RNA spiked in. The receptors stem from a human donor in good health. Some libraries in this study had Jurkat cell RNA spiked in. The CDR3 runs from the conserved cysteine through the conserved F or W.

V	J	CDR3
TRBV3-1	TRBJ1-1	CASSQGPHEWPNTEAFF
TRBV5-4	TRBJ1-1	CASTLPPDTEASF
TRBV5-1	TRBJ2-7	CASSETGSPYEQYF
TRBV7-2	TRBJ2-1	CASSSGLANEQFF
TRBV28	TRBJ2-3	CASSRLRGIDTQYF
TRBV11-2	TRBJ2-5	CASSGSGWIQETQYF
TRBV4-3	TRBJ2-1	CASSQGRTGTYNEQFF
TRBV4-1	TRBJ2-3	CASSQLPGPKYF
TRBV6-5	TRBJ2-1	CASSYSPGPHNEQFF
TRBV5-5	TRBJ1-5	CASSSGTDNQPQHF
TRBV27	TRBJ2-7	CASSSTGGREQYF
TRBV30	TRBJ1-4	CAWSARQGITNEKLFF
TRBV29-1	TRBJ1-3	CSVEGQGGNTIYF
TRBV12-5	TRBJ2-7	CASGLDGSLSHEQYF
TRBV4-1	.	CASSHEGGADTQHF
TRBV6-2/TRBV6-3	TRBJ2-2	CASSYPSGSSTGELFF